This TCR beta chain appears in the sequencing data of a study of identifying expanded T cells in peripheral blood. General study points: Over about two and four weeks, about 15 and 19 clones changed, versus around 1.3 between replicates.

Some clones are missing from TCRdb's copy, which holds only in-frame ones; the method was immunoSEQ multiplex PCR. The table records about 50,000 clones, 82% of them present only once. Collection occurred without any documented infections or immune events in donors. The V end was cut by 3 bases, the J end by 6 bases, with 11 bases between. This CDR3 region has 14 residues. CDR1 is MNHEY, CDR2 SVGAGI, per germline. Notes on this clone: The antigen is unknown.

The source material was blood. The receptor comes from a person aged 18 to 69 in good health. V usage is TRBV6-5 and J usage is TRBJ1-4; TRBD1 might be the D (5 bases). The chain's CDR3 is CASSYSGRHEKLFF. CDR3 coding DNA: TGTGCCAGCAGTTATTCGGGGCGGCATGAAAAACTGTTTTTT.